These T cell receptor beta chains were read from a single sample in a study of beta chain features in type 1 diabetes. The repertoire was sequenced with immunoSEQ multiplex PCR; TCRdb's copy has only in-frame clones and lacks some. In the table there are 250,000 to 300,000 clones, around 22% of which are singletons. Sequenced: naive CD4+ T cells from blood. All receptors come from a young woman with type 1 diabetes. CDR3s include the opening cysteine and the closing phenylalanine or tryptophan. D genes are given only for firm matches. The size entry is marked missing in some rows and otherwise reads once, few, many or a size class.

cdr3_nt cdr3_aa j_call clone_size v_call cdr3_length d_call
TGTGCCAGCTCACCTAGCGCTGACTCTAACTATGGCTACACCTTC CASSPSADSNYGYTF TRBJ1-2 . TRBV18 15 .
TGTGCCAGCAGCTTAGGCGTAGGACAGGACAATCAGCCCCAGCATTTT CASSLGVGQDNQPQHF TRBJ1-5 . TRBV7-9 16 TRBD1
TGTGCCAGCAGTGCTTCCGGGGACAGGGCGGTAAGACAGTACTTC CASSASGDRAVRQYF TRBJ2-7 . TRBV9 15 TRBD1
TGTGCCACCAGCAGGGCCGGGACAGCAGTTAACTATGGCTACACCTTC CATSRAGTAVNYGYTF TRBJ1-2 . TRBV15 16 TRBD1
TGCGCCAGCAGCTTGGATTTCTCGGAAAAACTGTTTTTT CASSLDFSEKLFF TRBJ1-4 . TRBV5-1 13 .
TGTGCCAGCAGTTACGTTACAGGGACAGATACGCAGTATTTT CASSYVTGTDTQYF TRBJ2-3 . TRBV6-5 14 .
TGTGCCAGCAGCTTAATAGGGGCCCCGTTCTACGAGCAGTACTTC CASSLIGAPFYEQYF TRBJ2-7 . TRBV7-2 15 .
TGCAGCGGACGCCGAGGGGGTGGGACTAGCGGGAGGGCTATGCATGAGCAGTTCTTC CSGRRGGGTSGRAMHEQFF TRBJ2-1 . TRBV29-1 19 TRBD2
TGTGCCAGCATGAGGGGGGGGATGAACACTGAAGCTTTCTTT CASMRGGMNTEAFF TRBJ1-1 few TRBV25-1 14 .
TGCAGCGTTGAGCGGCTGGAAAGAGCCACAGATACGCAGTATTTT CSVERLERATDTQYF TRBJ2-3 . TRBV29-1 15 .
TGTGCCATCAGTGAGCCGGGGACAGGGAGAGAAGCTTTCTTT CAISEPGTGREAFF TRBJ1-1 once TRBV10-3 14 TRBD1
TGTGCCTGGAGCCATAGACTAGAACAAGAGACCCAGTACTTC CAWSHRLEQETQYF TRBJ2-5 . TRBV30 14 .
TGCGCCAGCAGCTTGCACGGCAGGGATCGTGGCTACACCTTC CASSLHGRDRGYTF TRBJ1-2 few TRBV5-1 14 .
TGCGCCAGCAGCCAAGAGGTATATTTCGTACCAACGGGCCAAGAGACCCAGTACTTC CASSQEVYFVPTGQETQYF TRBJ2-5 few TRBV4-1 19 .
TGTGCCAGCAGGGAAAAGCGGGAGCCGGGGAATGAGCAGTTCTTC CASREKREPGNEQFF TRBJ2-1 few TRBV7-2 15 TRBD2
TGCAGTGTGCGGGCTGCTTCGGGCTACACCTTC CSVRAASGYTF TRBJ1-2 few TRBV20-1 11 .
TGCGCCAGCAGCAAAGGGGGGAGGAATAGCAATCAGCCCCAGCATTTT CASSKGGRNSNQPQHF TRBJ1-5 . TRBV4-1 16 .
TGTGCCAGCAGCTTAGGTGGAAGGACTTTGCGAGAGCAGTACTTC CASSLGGRTLREQYF TRBJ2-7 . TRBV7-9 15 .
TGTGCCTGGAGTGTCGGGGGCTCTGGAAACACCATATATTTT CAWSVGGSGNTIYF TRBJ1-3 . TRBV30 14 .